This is a list of T cell receptor beta chains from one sample in a study of T cell responses to AZD1222 COVID-19 vaccine. TCRdb's copy holds only in-frame clones and misses some; the assay was immunoSEQ multiplex PCR. Among around 200,000 clones listed, approximately 91% were seen once. The sample here was peripheral blood, taken on day 0 of AZD1222 vaccination. These receptors were collected from an adult in good health. CDR3s include the opening cysteine and the closing phenylalanine or tryptophan. A D gene is named only where the DNA matches it firmly. Only part of the rows carry a size: once, few, many, or a class if the clone is expanded.

d_call | clone_size | j_call | v_call | cdr3_aa | cdr3_nt
. | . | TRBJ2-5 | TRBV7-9 | CASSLVGGVGETQYF | TGTGCCAGCAGCTTAGTAGGGGGAGTGGGGGAGACCCAGTACTTC
. | . | TRBJ1-6 | TRBV7-2 | CASSPQGWGSPLHF | TGTGCCAGCAGCCCACAGGGTTGGGGTTCACCCCTCCACTTT
. | . | TRBJ1-3 | TRBV30 | CAPDGGRGCETIYF | TGTGCTCCGGACGGGGGGCGAGGGTGTGAGACCATATATTTT
TRBD2 | . | TRBJ2-2 | TRBV4-2 | CASTAQGLAPGELFF | TGTGCCAGCACAGCTCAGGGACTAGCCCCCGGGGAGCTGTTTTTT
TRBD1 | . | TRBJ2-3 | TRBV19 | CASSMWGDRGGDTQYF | TGTGCCAGTAGTATGTGGGGGGACAGGGGTGGCGATACGCAGTATTTT
. | . | TRBJ2-5 | TRBV18 | CASSPLETAYQETQYF | TGTGCCAGCTCACCACTAGAGACAGCTTACCAAGAGACCCAGTACTTC
TRBD1 | . | TRBJ2-7 | TRBV28 | CASSPGDRAVYEQYF | TGTGCCAGCAGTCCTGGGGACAGGGCAGTCTACGAGCAGTACTTC
TRBD2 | . | TRBJ2-2 | TRBV7-3 | CASSPSGALGGELFF | TGTGCCAGCAGCCCCAGCGGGGCTCTGGGCGGGGAGCTGTTTTTT
. | . | TRBJ1-2 | TRBV7-9 | CASSLATPGSGYTF | TGTGCCAGCAGCTTAGCGACTCCAGGGAGTGGCTACACCTTC
. | . | TRBJ2-1 | TRBV28 | CASTVGDSYNEQFF | TGTGCCAGCACCGTAGGGGATTCCTACAATGAGCAGTTCTTC
. | . | TRBJ1-5 | TRBV21-1 | CASSIQHQPQHF | TGTGCCAGCAGCATTCAGCATCAGCCCCAGCATTTT
. | . | TRBJ1-6 | TRBV19 | CASSLFYNSPLHF | TGTGCCAGTAGTCTTTTCTATAATTCACCCCTCCACTTT
. | once | TRBJ2-7 | TRBV2 | CASSEGSSLYEQYF | TGTGCCAGCAGTGAAGGGAGCAGCCTTTACGAGCAGTACTTC
TRBD2 | . | TRBJ2-1 | TRBV9 | CASSVVGTTHNEQFF | TGTGCCAGCAGCGTAGTCGGGACTACACACAATGAGCAGTTCTTC
. | . | TRBJ2-2 | TRBV28 | CASSTRDTGELFF | TGTGCCAGCAGTACCAGGGACACCGGGGAGCTGTTTTTT
. | . | TRBJ2-2 | TRBV10-1 | CASSETPMATGELFF | TGCGCCAGCAGTGAGACCCCCATGGCCACCGGGGAGCTGTTTTTT
. | . | TRBJ1-2 | TRBV18 | CASSIDATLANYGYTF | TGTGCCAGCTCAATAGACGCTACTCTAGCTAACTATGGCTACACCTTC